The T cell receptor (beta chain) described here comes from a study of CD8 T cells in Susac syndrome. Germline loops: CDR1 LGHNA, CDR2 YSLEER. Trimming shortened V by 1 base and J by 3 bases, and 21 bases separated the two germline ends. This CDR3 spans 19 amino acids. Reverse transcription of about 0.5 to 1 ug RNA was carried out with random hexamers. Multiplex immunoSEQ PCR targeted 54 Vbeta and 13 Jbeta TCR beta segments. TCRdb re-derived calls from the immunoSEQ multiplex PCR reads in MiXCR, one entry per CDR3 protein. Among 330,000 or so distinct CDR3 sequences listed, almost 85% were seen once. The material sequenced was CD8+ T cells from PBMCs. The clonotype originates from a human donor with multiple sclerosis. The V gene is TRBV4-3, the J gene TRBJ2-2; D is possibly TRBD1 (5 bases). CDR3 nucleotides: TGCGCCAGCAGCCAAGTGATTCTTTTAACCAGGGATGACACCGGGGAGCTGTTTTTT. Protein sequence: CASSQVILLTRDDTGELFF.